This T cell receptor beta chain was captured by sequencing in a study of cytomegalovirus exposure and HLA in healthy donors. The PCR employed 60 Vbeta primers together with 13 Jbeta primers. Profiled with immunoSEQ multiplex PCR; TCRdb holds only in-frame clones, not every one. The sample includes about 120,000 clones, about 59% seen only once; the top ten take more than 8%. The V end lost 8 bases, the J end lost 1 base, and 11 bases lay between the germline ends. CDR3 size: 13 residues. From germline, CDR1 is SGHVS and CDR2 FQNEAQ. The sequenced material came from PBMCs. This chain joins TRBV7-8 and TRBJ1-1, with D possibly being TRBD1 (5 bases). This sequence was found in a woman aged 35 to 49 in good health and CMV-seropositive. CDR3 loop: CASGTGGNTEAFF. The DNA of the CDR3 is TGTGCCAGCGGAACGGGGGGGAACACTGAAGCTTTCTTT.